Included here is one T cell receptor beta chain sequence, with context. Here immunoSEQ multiplex PCR was the method, and the copy in TCRdb shows in-frame clones only, minus some. This sample carries 70,000 to 95,000 clones, approximately 91% of them seen once, and the ten largest clones take roughly 0.72%. The data were obtained in a study of OX40 agonist ivuxolimab in advanced cancers. J was trimmed by 0 bases and V by 9 bases; bases with no gene match: 3. The germline CDR1 and CDR2 sequences are LNHNV and YYDKDF (reference sequence). The CDR3 covers 13 residues. The TCR originated in an adult with an advanced solid tumor such as melanoma, head and neck, liver or kidney cancer. This chain uses TRBV15 with TRBJ2-5; 8 bases map to TRBD2. This material consisted of CD4+ or CD8+ T cells sorted from blood, taken in a trial of the OX40 agonist ivuxolimab. The CDR3 DNA reads TGTGCCACTCGCGGGGGGTACCAAGAGACCCAGTACTTC. Residues: CATRGGYQETQYF.